These T cell receptor beta chains were read from a single sample in a study of blood T cell repertoires in COVID-19. The protocol was immunoSEQ multiplex PCR, while the TCRdb copy is restricted to in-frame clones and leaves out a portion. The repertoire holds 190,000 or so clones, approximately 80% seen once, with 0.85% to 0.95% in the top ten. Specimen: peripheral blood. The receptors shown here come from a man aged 60 to 75 with COVID-19, enrolled during active disease. CDR3s include the opening cysteine and the closing phenylalanine or tryptophan. Fields, in order: J gene, D gene, V gene, CDR3 length, clone size, CDR3 DNA, CDR3 protein. D genes are given only for firm matches. Clone size is given for some rows only: seen once, a few or many times, or a class if the clone is expanded.

TRBJ2-5 | TRBD1 | TRBV7-9 | 15 | - | TGTGCCAGCAGCCATTACTCGGACAGGGCAGAGACCCAGTACTTC | CASSHYSDRAETQYF
TRBJ1-5 | - | TRBV27 | 13 | - | TGTGCCAGCAGTCCCCGCTCTTTAGAGCCCCAGCATTTT | CASSPRSLEPQHF
TRBJ2-1 | - | TRBV23-1 | 17 | - | TGCGCCAGCAGTCAGTCCAGGGGCCCTAGGCGACACGATGAGCAGTTCTTC | CASSQSRGPRRHDEQFF
TRBJ2-7 | TRBD1 | TRBV6-4 | 14 | once | TGTGCCAGCAGCATTACAGGGGGCATTGACGAGCAGTACTTC | CASSITGGIDEQYF
TRBJ1-3 | - | TRBV27 | 16 | once | TGTGCCAGCAGTTTATCGCCTGGCAGGGCTGGAAACACCATATATTTT | CASSLSPGRAGNTIYF
TRBJ1-2 | - | TRBV14 | 12 | - | TGTGCCAGCAGCCAAGATAACGGTGACAGCACCTTC | CASSQDNGDSTF
TRBJ2-5 | TRBD1 | TRBV15 | 16 | - | TGTGCCACCAGCAGAGATAGGACAGGGGGTCAAGAGACCCAGTACTTC | CATSRDRTGGQETQYF
TRBJ2-1 | TRBD1 | TRBV4-1 | 15 | - | TGCGCCAGCAGCCAGAGACAGGGCTCCTACAATGAGCAGTTCTTC | CASSQRQGSYNEQFF
TRBJ2-1 | TRBD1 | TRBV19 | 15 | - | TGTGCCAGTAGTGTGACCGGGACAGCCTACAATGAGCAGTTCTTC | CASSVTGTAYNEQFF
TRBJ1-1 | - | TRBV2 | 16 | few | TGTGCCAGCAGTGAAGCGCTCTACAGGAGGAACACTGAAGCTTTCTTT | CASSEALYRRNTEAFF